One and the same sample provided the 21 T cell receptor beta chains below, sequenced in a study of blood T cell repertoires in COVID-19. The assay was immunoSEQ multiplex PCR, and TCRdb's table has in-frame clones only and misses some. The repertoire includes 25,000 to 30,000 clones, around 72% of them detected once, and over 20% sits in the top ten. Specimen: peripheral blood. These receptors were collected from a boy under 10 years old with active or convalescent COVID-19.

The chain couples TRBV3-1 (or the pseudogene TRBV3-2) to TRBJ2-5, with 11 bases fitting TRBD2. The V segment lost 1 base and the J segment 0 bases; nucleotides outside the gene matches: 4. This CDR3 has 17 residues. Germline lookup yields CDR1 LGHDT and CDR2 YNNKEL (reference sequence). The CDR3 coding sequence is TGTGCCAGCAGCCAAGTAACTAGCGGGGGACACCAAGAGACCCAGTACTTC. Its protein is CASSQVTSGGHQETQYF.

The chain couples TRBV27 to TRBJ1-6; a weak D match, TRBD1 (6 bases). Looked up from germline, CDR1 is MNHEY and CDR2 is SMNVEV (reference sequence). The CDR3 covers 18 residues. V lost 2 bases and J lost 2, with 16 bases in between. The DNA of the CDR3 is TGTGCCAGCAGTTTAGGAGGGAGGGGGAGCACCTATAATTCACCCCTCCACTTT. Its translation is CASSLGGRGSTYNSPLHF.

The chain carries TRBV6-5 and TRBJ2-7; TRBD2 aligns across 12 bases. The trim removed 2 bases at V and 5 bases at J, leaving 1 base unmatched. Germline V gene lookup returns CDR1 MNHEY and CDR2 SVGAGI. CDR3 length equals 14 residues. The CDR3 region is CASSYRTSGNEQYF. CDR3 nucleotides: TGTGCCAGCAGTTACAGGACTAGCGGGAACGAGCAGTACTTC.

V and J are TRBV4-1 and TRBJ1-2; D ambiguous. V lost 3 bases to trimming and J lost 3 bases, with 8 bases between them. Germline V gene lookup returns CDR1 MGHRA and CDR2 YSYEKL. The CDR3 contains 13 residues. The CDR3 bases are TGCGCCAGCAGCCATCGGCAGGACTATGGCTACACCTTC. The encoded protein is CASSHRQDYGYTF.

This clone showed up many times. V is TRBV15 and J is TRBJ1-4; D is unclear. CDR1 and CDR2 (germline): LNHNV, YYDKDF (reference sequence). CDR3 size: 15 residues. V lost 3 bases to trimming and J lost 3 bases, with 11 bases between them. CDR3 sequence reads: CATSRTRQSNEKLFF. As DNA, the CDR3 is TGTGCCACCAGCAGGACCAGACAATCTAATGAAAAACTGTTTTTT.

The V call is TRBV9, the J call TRBJ1-3; no clear D gene. Germline V lookup: CDR1 SGDLS, CDR2 YYNGEE. Trimming cost V 0 bases and J 0 bases, with 10 bases left between them. The CDR3 covers 16 residues. CDR3 sequence (DNA): TGTGCCAGCAGCGTAGCACGGAGCATCTCTGGAAACACCATATATTTT. It yields the protein CASSVARSISGNTIYF.

J is TRBJ2-1 and V is TRBV29-1; D is unclear. V was shortened by 6 bases and J by 12 bases, with 12 bases between the two germline ends. Germline CDR1 and CDR2: SQVTM and ANQGSEA. The CDR3 covers 10 residues. CDR3 residues: CSVASSGQFF. For the CDR3, the DNA is TGCAGCGTGGCGAGCTCGGGGCAGTTCTTC.

J is TRBJ1-1 and V is TRBV6-5; D uncertain. Germline lookup yields CDR1 MNHEY and CDR2 SVGAGI. V was pared by 3 bases and J by 1 base, with 12 bases between. The CDR3 covers 15 residues. The CDR3: CASSYEWARNTEAFF. The CDR3, as DNA: TGTGCCAGCAGTTATGAATGGGCCAGGAACACTGAAGCTTTCTTT.

The CDR3 spells CASSLVFDTQYF. The CDR3 DNA reads as TGTGCCAGCAGCTTAGTCTTTGATACGCAGTATTTT. The chain employs TRBV7-8 and TRBJ2-3; D is uncertain. The CDR3 is 12 residues long. Between the trimmed V and J ends, which lost 1 base and 6 bases, there was a span of 5 bases. CDR1 SGHVS and CDR2 FQNEAQ come from the germline V gene. Full variable domain (outside the CDR3, taken from reference TRBV7-8 and TRBJ2-3): GAGVSQSPRYKVAKRGQDVALRCDPISGHVSLFWYQQALGQGPEFLTYFQNEAQLDKSGLPSDRFFAERPEGSVSTLKIQRTQQEDSAVYLCASSLVFDTQYFGPGTRLTVL.

Turning to this clone: At one of its ends the junction is not consistent with the germline gene, which may arise from a read error. V gene TRBV7-2 combines with J gene TRBJ2-7; 10 positions agree with TRBD2. Germline V lookup: CDR1 SGHTA, CDR2 FQGNSA. The CDR3 has 14 residues. CDR3 sequence reads: CASSLAGASHEQYF. The CDR3 DNA reads as TGTGCCAGCAGCCTAGCGGGGGCCTCTCACGAGCAGTACTTC.

The chain joins TRBV3-1 (or the pseudogene TRBV3-2) to TRBJ2-7; D is uncertain. The CDR3 is 12 amino acids. Germline V gives CDR1 LGHDT, CDR2 YNNKEL (reference sequence). V lost 5 bases and J 7 bases, leaving 12 bases between the germline ends. Here the CDR3 reads CASSLSTWEQYF. CDR3 bases: TGTGCCAGCAGCTTATCGACATGGGAGCAGTACTTC.

This chain uses TRBV2 with TRBJ2-3, with D possibly TRBD1 on 5 matching bases. The CDR3 covers 17 residues. Trimming left V 3 bases short and J 2 bases short, with 18 bases between. Germline-derived CDR1 and CDR2 are SNHLY and FYNNEI. Written as DNA, the CDR3 is TGTGCCAGCAGTGAGTGGGGCCTTAGCTCGAACACAGATACGCAGTATTTT. It translates to CASSEWGLSSNTDTQYF.

The chain employs TRBV13 and TRBJ2-1, with 7 nucleotides matching TRBD1. CDR3 size: 14 residues. The V gene's germline CDR1 is PRHDT and CDR2 FYEKMQ (reference sequence). Trimming at V came to 3 bases and at J to 7 bases, leaving 6 bases not matched to a gene. The CDR3 DNA reads TGTGCCAGCAGCTTGAGGGGGCTGAGAAATGAGCAGTTCTTC. Protein product: CASSLRGLRNEQFF.

This chain links TRBV28 with TRBJ1-4, with D maybe TRBD1 (5 bases). CDR3 length: 16 amino acids. Germline values: CDR1 MDHEN, CDR2 SYDVKM. The ends were cut back, 7 bases at V and 9 bases at J, with 24 bases in the middle. CDR3 nucleotides: TGTGCCAGCACTCCACCCTCGGGCAGGGCGGATAAAAAACTGTTTTTT. Translation: CASTPPSGRADKKLFF.

The count of this clone is one. The V gene is TRBV5-6, the J gene TRBJ1-2, with 10 bases matching TRBD1. Per the germline V gene, CDR1 is SGHDT and CDR2 is YYEEEE. The CDR3 is 16 residues long. Trimming cost V 4 bases and J 5 bases; bases outside gene matches: 11. The chain's CDR3 is CASSTGGTGERYGYTF. In DNA form, the CDR3 reads TGTGCCAGCAGCACGGGAGGGACAGGGGAGCGGTATGGCTACACCTTC.

In this sample, this clone turned up a few times. This sequence joins TRBV12-3 or TRBV12-4 and TRBJ1-2, with a tentative D call TRBD1 (5 bases). This CDR3 is built from 13 residues. Trimming took 7 bases from V and 4 from J, leaving 13 bases between them. This CDR3 is CASTQTEFYGYTF. The DNA of the CDR3 is TGTGCCAGCACGCAGACAGAGTTCTATGGCTACACCTTC.

The J gene is TRBJ2-1, the V gene TRBV27; TRBD2 matches 7 bases. From germline, CDR1 is MNHEY and CDR2 SMNVEV (reference sequence). Trimming cost V 5 bases and J 12 bases; bases outside gene matches: 16. The CDR3 consists of 15 residues. The CDR3 DNA sequence: TGTGCCAGCAGTCCTGACCGACTAGCAGTAGATCGGCAGTTCTTC. Its translation is CASSPDRLAVDRQFF.

The chain carries TRBV19 and TRBJ1-4, with D perhaps matching TRBD1 (6 bases). V shed 3 bases and J shed 11 bases, with 16 bases lying between them. The CDR3 totals 14 residues. CDR1 and CDR2 (germline): LNHDA, SQIVND (reference sequence). CDR3 coding DNA: TGTGCCAGTAGTATTGGGGGGGCTCCCGCGAAACTGTTTTTT. Translation: CASSIGGAPAKLFF.

The gene calls are TRBV29-1 and TRBJ1-3; D gene uncertain. There are 14 residues in the CDR3. Germline CDR1 SQVTM, CDR2 ANQGSEA. Trimming took 6 bases from V and 0 from J, leaving 12 bases between them. CDR3: CSVQDFISGNTIYF. The CDR3 coding sequence is TGCAGCGTCCAGGACTTTATCTCTGGAAACACCATATATTTT.

CDR3 in amino acids: CASSFTRGLLYNEQFF. CDR3 bases: TGTGCCAGCAGCTTCACTCGCGGCCTCCTCTACAATGAGCAGTTCTTC. V usage is TRBV7-2 and J usage is TRBJ2-1; D ambiguous. The germline CDR1 and CDR2 sequences are SGHTA and FQGNSA. This CDR3 comprises 16 residues. The V and J ends lost 3 bases and 3 bases respectively, with 15 bases between them.

V gene TRBV4-1 combines with J gene TRBJ1-5; TRBD1 aligns across 8 bases. The CDR3 contains 18 residues. Losses at the gene ends were 0 bases for V and 4 bases for J; bases not matched to a gene: 11. Per the germline V gene, CDR1 is MGHRA and CDR2 is YSYEKL. CDR3: CASSQDLQGAPSNQPQHF. The CDR3 DNA reads TGCGCCAGCAGCCAAGATCTTCAGGGGGCCCCCTCTAATCAGCCCCAGCATTTT.